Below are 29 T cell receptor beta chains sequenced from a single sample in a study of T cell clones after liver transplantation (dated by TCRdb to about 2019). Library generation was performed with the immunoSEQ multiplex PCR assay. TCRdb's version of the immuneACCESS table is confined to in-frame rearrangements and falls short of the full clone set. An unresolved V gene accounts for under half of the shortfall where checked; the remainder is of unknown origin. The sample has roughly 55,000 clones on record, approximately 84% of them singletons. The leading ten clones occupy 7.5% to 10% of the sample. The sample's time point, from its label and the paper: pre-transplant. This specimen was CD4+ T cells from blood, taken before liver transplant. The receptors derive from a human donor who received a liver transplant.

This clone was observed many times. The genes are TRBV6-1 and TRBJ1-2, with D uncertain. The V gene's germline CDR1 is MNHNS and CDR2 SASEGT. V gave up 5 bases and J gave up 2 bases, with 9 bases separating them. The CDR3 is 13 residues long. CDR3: CASSLVTNYGYTF. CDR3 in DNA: TGTGCCAGCAGTCTGGTTACAAACTATGGCTACACCTTC.

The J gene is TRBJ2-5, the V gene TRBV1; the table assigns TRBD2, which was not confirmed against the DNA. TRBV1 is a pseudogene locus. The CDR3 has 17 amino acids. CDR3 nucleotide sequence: TGCACCAGCAGCCGGCGGGCTAGCGGGGGGGATCAAGAGACCCAGTACTTC. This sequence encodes CTSSRRASGGDQETQYF.

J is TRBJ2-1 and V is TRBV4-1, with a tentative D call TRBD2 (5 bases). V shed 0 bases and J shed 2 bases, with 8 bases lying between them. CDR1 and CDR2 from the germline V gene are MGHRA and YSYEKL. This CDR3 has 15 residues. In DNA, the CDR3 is TGCGCCAGCAGCCAAGACAGCGGTCCCTACAATGAGCAGTTCTTC. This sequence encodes CASSQDSGPYNEQFF.

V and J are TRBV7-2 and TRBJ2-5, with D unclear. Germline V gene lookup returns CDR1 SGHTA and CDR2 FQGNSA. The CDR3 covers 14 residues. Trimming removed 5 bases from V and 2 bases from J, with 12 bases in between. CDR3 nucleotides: TGTGCCAGCAGCCCCCAGGTGATACAAGAGACCCAGTACTTC. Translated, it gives CASSPQVIQETQYF.

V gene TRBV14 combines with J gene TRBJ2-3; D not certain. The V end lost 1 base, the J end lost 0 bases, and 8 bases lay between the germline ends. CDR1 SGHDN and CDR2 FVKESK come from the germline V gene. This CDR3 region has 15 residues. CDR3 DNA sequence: TGTGCCAGCAGCCAAGTCGGTTATAGCACAGATACGCAGTATTTT. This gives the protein CASSQVGYSTDTQYF.

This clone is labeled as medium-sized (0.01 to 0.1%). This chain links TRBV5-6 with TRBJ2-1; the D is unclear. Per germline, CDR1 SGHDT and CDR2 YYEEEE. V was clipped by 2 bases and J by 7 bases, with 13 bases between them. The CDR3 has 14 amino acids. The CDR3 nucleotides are TGTGCCAGCAGCTTCGGCAGGCCGCTGAATGAGCAGTTCTTC. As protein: CASSFGRPLNEQFF.

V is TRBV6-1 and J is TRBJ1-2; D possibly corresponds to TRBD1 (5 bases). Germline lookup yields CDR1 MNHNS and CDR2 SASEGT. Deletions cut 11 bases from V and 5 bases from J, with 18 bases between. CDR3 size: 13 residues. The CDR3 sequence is CAAGAGLRYGYTF. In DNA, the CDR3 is TGTGCCGCGGGCGCAGGGTTACGGTATGGCTACACCTTC.

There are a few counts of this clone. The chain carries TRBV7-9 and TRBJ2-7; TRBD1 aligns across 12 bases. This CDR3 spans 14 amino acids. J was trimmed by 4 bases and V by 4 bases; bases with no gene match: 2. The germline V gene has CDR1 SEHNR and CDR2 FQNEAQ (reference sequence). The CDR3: CASSSGQGAYEQYF. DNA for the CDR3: TGTGCCAGCAGCTCGGGACAGGGGGCTTACGAGCAGTACTTC.

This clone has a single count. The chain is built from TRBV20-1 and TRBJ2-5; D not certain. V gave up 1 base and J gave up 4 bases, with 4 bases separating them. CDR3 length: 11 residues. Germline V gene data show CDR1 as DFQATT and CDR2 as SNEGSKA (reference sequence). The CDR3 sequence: CSARGPETQYF. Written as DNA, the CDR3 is TGCAGTGCTAGAGGTCCAGAGACCCAGTACTTC.

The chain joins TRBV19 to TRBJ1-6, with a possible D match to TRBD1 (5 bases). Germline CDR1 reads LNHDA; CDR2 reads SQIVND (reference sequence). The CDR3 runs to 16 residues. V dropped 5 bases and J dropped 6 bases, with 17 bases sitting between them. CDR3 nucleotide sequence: TGTGCCAGTAGTCCTTCAGGGAATCAATTTAATTCACCCCTCCACTTT. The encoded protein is CASSPSGNQFNSPLHF.

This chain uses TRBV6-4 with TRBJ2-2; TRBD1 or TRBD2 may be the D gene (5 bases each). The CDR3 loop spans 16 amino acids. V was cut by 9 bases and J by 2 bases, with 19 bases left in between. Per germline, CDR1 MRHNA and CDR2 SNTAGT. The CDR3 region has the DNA TGTGCCAGTAGCGCATGGGGGACCCCAAACACCGGGGAGCTGTTTTTT. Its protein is CASSAWGTPNTGELFF.

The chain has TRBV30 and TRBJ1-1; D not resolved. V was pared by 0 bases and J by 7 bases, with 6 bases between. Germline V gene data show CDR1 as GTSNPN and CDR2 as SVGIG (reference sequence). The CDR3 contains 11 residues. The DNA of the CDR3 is TGTGCCTGGAGTGTCGGAGGTGAAGCTTTCTTT. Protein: CAWSVGGEAFF.

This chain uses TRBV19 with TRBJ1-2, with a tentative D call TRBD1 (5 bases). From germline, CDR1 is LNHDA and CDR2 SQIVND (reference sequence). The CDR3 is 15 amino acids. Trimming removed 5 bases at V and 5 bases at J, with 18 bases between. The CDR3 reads CASSVVRDGGYGYTF. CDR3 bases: TGTGCCAGTAGTGTAGTACGGGACGGCGGTTATGGCTACACCTTC. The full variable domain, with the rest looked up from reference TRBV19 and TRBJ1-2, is DGGITQSPKYLFRKEGQNVTLSCEQNLNHDAMYWYRQDPGQGLRLIYYSQIVNDFQKGDIAEGYSVSREKKESFPLTVTSAQKNPTAFYLCASSVVRDGGYGYTFGSGTRLTVV.

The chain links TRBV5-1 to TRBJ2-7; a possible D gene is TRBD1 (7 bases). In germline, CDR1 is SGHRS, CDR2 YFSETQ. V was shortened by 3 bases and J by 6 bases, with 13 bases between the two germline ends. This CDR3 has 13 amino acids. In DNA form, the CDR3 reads TGCGCCAGCAGCTCGGAGGGGGCTGGCGAGCAGTACTTC. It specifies CASSSEGAGEQYF.

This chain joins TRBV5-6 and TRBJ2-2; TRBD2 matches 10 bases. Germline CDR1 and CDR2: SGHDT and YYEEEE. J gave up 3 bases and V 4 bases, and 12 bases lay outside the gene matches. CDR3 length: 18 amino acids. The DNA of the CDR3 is TGTGCCAGCAGCGACCCCTTGGGGCTAGCGGGAGACACCGGGGAGCTGTTTTTT. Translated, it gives CASSDPLGLAGDTGELFF.

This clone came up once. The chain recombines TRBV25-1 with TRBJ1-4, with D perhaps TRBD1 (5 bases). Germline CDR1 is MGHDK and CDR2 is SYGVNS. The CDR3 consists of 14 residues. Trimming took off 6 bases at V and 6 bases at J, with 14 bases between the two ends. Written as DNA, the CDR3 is TGTGCCAGCAGCCGAGCAGGGTTTGATGAAAAACTGTTTTTT. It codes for CASSRAGFDEKLFF.

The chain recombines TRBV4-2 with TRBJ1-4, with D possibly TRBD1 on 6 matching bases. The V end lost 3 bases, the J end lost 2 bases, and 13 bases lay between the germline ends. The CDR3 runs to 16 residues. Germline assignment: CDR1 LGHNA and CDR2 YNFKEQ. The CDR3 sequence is CASSQPATGTNEKLFF. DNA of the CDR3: TGTGCCAGCAGCCAGCCGGCCACAGGGACTAATGAAAAACTGTTTTTT.

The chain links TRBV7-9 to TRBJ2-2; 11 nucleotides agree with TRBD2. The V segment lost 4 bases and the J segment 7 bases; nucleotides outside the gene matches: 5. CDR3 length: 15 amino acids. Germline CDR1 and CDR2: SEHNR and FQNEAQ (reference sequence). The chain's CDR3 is CASSSGTSGIGELFF. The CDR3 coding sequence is TGTGCCAGCAGCTCTGGGACTAGCGGTATCGGGGAGCTGTTTTTT.

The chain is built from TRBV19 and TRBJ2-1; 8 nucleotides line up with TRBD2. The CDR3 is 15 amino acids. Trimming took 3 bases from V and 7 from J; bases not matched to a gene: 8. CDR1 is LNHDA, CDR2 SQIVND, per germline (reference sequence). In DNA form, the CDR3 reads TGTGCCAGTAGTATGTACGGGGGGGCCGGGAATGAGCAGTTCTTC. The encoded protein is CASSMYGGAGNEQFF.

The CDR3 DNA sequence: TGTGCCATCAGTGACGGCAGCCTTAGCAATCAGCCCCAGCATTTT. Its translation: CAISDGSLSNQPQHF. The chain recombines TRBV10-3 with TRBJ1-5, with D unclear. This CDR3 has 15 residues. Germline V gene lookup returns CDR1 ENHRY and CDR2 SYGVKD. With 3 bases removed from V and 0 bases from J, the gap between germline ends came to 9 bases.

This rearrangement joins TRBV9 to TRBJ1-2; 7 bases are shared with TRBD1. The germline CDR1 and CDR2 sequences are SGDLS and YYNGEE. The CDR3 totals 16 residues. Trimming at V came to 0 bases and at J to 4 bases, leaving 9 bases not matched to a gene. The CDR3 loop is CASSVEAGQTVYGYTF. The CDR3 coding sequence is TGTGCCAGCAGCGTAGAAGCGGGACAGACTGTCTATGGCTACACCTTC.

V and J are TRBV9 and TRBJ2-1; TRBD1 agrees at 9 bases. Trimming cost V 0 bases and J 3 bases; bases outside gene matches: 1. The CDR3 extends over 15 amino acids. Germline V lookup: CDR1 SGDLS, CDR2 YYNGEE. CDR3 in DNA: TGTGCCAGCAGCGTAGACAGGGGGCTCTACAATGAGCAGTTCTTC. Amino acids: CASSVDRGLYNEQFF.

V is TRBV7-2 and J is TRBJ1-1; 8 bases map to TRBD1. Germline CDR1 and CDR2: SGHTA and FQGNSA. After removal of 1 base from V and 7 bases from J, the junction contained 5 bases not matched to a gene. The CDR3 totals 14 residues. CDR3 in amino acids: CASSLGRTGGEAFF. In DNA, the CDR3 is TGTGCCAGCAGCTTAGGGCGAACAGGGGGTGAAGCTTTCTTT.

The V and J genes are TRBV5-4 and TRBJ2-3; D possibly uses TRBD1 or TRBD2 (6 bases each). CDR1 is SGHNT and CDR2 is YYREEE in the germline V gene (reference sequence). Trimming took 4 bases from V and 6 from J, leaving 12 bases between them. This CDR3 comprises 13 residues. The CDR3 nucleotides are TGTGCCAGCAGCGGGCCGGGGGCGGATACGCAGTATTTT. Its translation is CASSGPGADTQYF.

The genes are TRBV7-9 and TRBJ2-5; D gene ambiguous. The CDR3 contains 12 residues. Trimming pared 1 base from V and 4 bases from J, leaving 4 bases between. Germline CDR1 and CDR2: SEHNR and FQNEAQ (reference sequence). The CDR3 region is CASSLVVETQYF. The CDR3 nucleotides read TGTGCCAGCAGCTTAGTGGTAGAGACCCAGTACTTC. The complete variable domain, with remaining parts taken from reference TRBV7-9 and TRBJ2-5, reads DTGVSQNPRHKITKRGQNVTFRCDPISEHNRLYWYRQTLGQGPEFLTYFQNEAQLEKSRLLSDRFSAERPKGSFSTLEIQRTEQGDSAMYLCASSLVVETQYFGPGTRLLVL.

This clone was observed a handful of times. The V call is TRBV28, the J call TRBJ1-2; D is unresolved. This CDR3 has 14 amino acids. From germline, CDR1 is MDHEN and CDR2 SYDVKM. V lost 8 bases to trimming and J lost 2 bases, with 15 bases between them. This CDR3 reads CASAGGPINYGYTF. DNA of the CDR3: TGTGCCAGCGCCGGTGGTCCGATCAACTATGGCTACACCTTC.

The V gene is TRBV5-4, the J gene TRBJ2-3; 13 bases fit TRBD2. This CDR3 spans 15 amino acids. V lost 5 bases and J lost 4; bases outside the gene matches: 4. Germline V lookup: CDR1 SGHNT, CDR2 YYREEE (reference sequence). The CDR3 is CASSPGLAGSDTQYF. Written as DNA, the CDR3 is TGTGCCAGCAGTCCGGGACTAGCGGGGTCAGATACGCAGTATTTT. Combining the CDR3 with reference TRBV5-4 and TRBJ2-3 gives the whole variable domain ETGVTQSPTHLIKTRGQQVTLRCSSQSGHNTVSWYQQALGQGPQFIFQYYREEENGRGNFPPRFSGLQFPNYSSELNVNALELDDSALYLCASSPGLAGSDTQYFGPGTRLTVL.

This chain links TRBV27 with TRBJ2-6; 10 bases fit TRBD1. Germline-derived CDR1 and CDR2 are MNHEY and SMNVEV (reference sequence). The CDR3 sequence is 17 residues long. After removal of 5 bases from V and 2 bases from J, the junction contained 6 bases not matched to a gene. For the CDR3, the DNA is TGTGCCAGCAGTCCTGGACAGGGGGAACCTGGGGCCAACGTCCTGACTTTC. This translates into CASSPGQGEPGANVLTF.

The CDR3 DNA reads TGTGCCAGCAGCCAAGACTGGACTAGCGGGAGAGGGGGGACCCAGTACTTC. Protein sequence: CASSQDWTSGRGGTQYF. This chain links TRBV4-2 with TRBJ2-5, with 13 bases aligning to TRBD2. This CDR3 is 17 amino acids long. Germline loops: CDR1 LGHNA, CDR2 YNFKEQ. The V gene end was trimmed by 0 bases and the J gene end by 7 bases; junction bases not matched to a gene: 8.